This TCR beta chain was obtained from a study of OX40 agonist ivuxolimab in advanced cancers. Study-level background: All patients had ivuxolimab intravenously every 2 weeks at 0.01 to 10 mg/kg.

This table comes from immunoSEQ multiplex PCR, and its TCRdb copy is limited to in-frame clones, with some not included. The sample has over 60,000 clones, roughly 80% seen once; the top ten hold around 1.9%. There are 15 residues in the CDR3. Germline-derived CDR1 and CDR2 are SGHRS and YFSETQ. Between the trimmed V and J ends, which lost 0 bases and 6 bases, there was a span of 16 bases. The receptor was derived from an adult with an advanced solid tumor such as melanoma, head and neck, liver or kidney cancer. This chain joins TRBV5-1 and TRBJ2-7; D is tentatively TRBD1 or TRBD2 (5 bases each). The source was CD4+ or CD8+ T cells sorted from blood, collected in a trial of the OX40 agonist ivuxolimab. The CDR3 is CASSLGPSSQGEQYV. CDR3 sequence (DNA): TGCGCCAGCAGCTTGGGTCCTAGCAGTCAGGGCGAGCAGTACGTC.